The 24 T cell receptor beta chains below were found in one sample sequenced in a study of blood T cell repertoires in COVID-19 (dated by TCRdb to the early 2020s). The receptor library was made with the immunoSEQ multiplex PCR assay. The source is immuneACCESS, and TCRdb retained only in-frame sequences with V and J called. Part of the clones is not carried over; for the studies checked, unresolved V genes explain less than half of this, and the remainder is unexplained. Here the sample has under 85,000 clones; roughly 84% occur a single time. Roughly 3.5% of the sample belongs to the ten largest clones. The sample comprised peripheral blood. These receptors were collected from a man aged 50-59 years with acute or convalescent COVID-19.

V and J are TRBV20-1 and TRBJ2-4; D gene ambiguous. From germline, CDR1 is DFQATT and CDR2 SNEGSKA (reference sequence). This CDR3 has 11 amino acids. V was pared by 3 bases and J by 7 bases, with 7 bases between. The CDR3 protein is CSARWPNIQYF. The CDR3 DNA is TGCAGTGCTAGGTGGCCTAACATTCAGTACTTC.

This rearrangement joins TRBV25-1 to TRBJ1-4, with 9 bases that match TRBD1. This CDR3 spans 16 amino acids. With V trimmed by 6 bases and J by 2 bases, 7 bases remained unmatched. Germline CDR1 and CDR2: MGHDK and SYGVNS. The CDR3 protein is CASRKGTGSTNEKLFF. CDR3 DNA: TGTGCCAGCAGGAAAGGGACAGGGAGCACTAATGAAAAACTGTTTTTT.

The chain carries TRBV19 and TRBJ2-6, with D tentatively TRBD1 (5 bases). Trimming took 10 bases from V and 4 from J, leaving 14 bases between them. Germline V gives CDR1 LNHDA, CDR2 SQIVND (reference sequence). The CDR3 has 14 amino acids. CDR3 protein: CATQRPGGANVLTF. The DNA of the CDR3 is TGTGCCACCCAAAGACCAGGGGGGGCCAACGTCCTGACTTTC.

The V and J genes are TRBV19 and TRBJ1-6; D may be TRBD1 (6 bases). Trimming removed 3 bases at V and 7 bases at J, with 13 bases between. Germline assignment: CDR1 LNHDA and CDR2 SQIVND (reference sequence). The CDR3 has 15 amino acids. The CDR3 DNA is TGTGCCAGTAGTATTGCACAGGGAAGAAATTCACCCCTCCACTTT. This translates into CASSIAQGRNSPLHF.

The V gene is TRBV7-8, the J gene TRBJ1-1; 8 bases map to TRBD1. With 3 bases clipped from V and 1 base from J, the junction kept 7 bases outside the gene matches. This CDR3 contains 16 residues. Germline CDR1 and CDR2: SGHVS and FQNEAQ. The CDR3 reads CASSFPGQASNTEAFF. The CDR3 bases are TGTGCCAGCAGCTTCCCGGGACAGGCATCGAACACTGAAGCTTTCTTT.

The gene calls are TRBV6-5 and TRBJ2-7; 8 nucleotides line up with TRBD1. The CDR3 totals 12 residues. CDR1 is MNHEY and CDR2 is SVGAGI in the germline V gene. The junction had 5 bases not matched to a gene; V was cut back by 7 bases and J by 6 bases. CDR3 in amino acids: CASTADRGEQYF. The CDR3 DNA is TGTGCCAGCACAGCTGACAGGGGCGAGCAGTACTTC.

V and J are TRBV28 and TRBJ1-4, with D maybe TRBD1 (6 bases). With 7 bases removed from V and 11 bases from J, the gap between germline ends came to 23 bases. CDR1 and CDR2 from the germline V gene are MDHEN and SYDVKM. The CDR3 contains 15 residues. For the CDR3, the DNA is TGTGCCAGCACTCTACCGCAGGGGTCGAGAGGGAAACTGTTTTTT. Encoded protein: CASTLPQGSRGKLFF.

This clone was seen a handful of times. In DNA form, the CDR3 reads TGTGCCAGCAGCTTATGGCGTCTAGCGGGAGGGAACACCGGGGAGCTGTTTTTT. As protein: CASSLWRLAGGNTGELFF. This rearrangement joins TRBV7-9 to TRBJ2-2; TRBD2 matches 11 bases. The CDR3 spans 18 residues. V lost 2 bases and J lost 1; bases outside the gene matches: 6. Germline-derived CDR1 and CDR2 are SEHNR and FQNEAQ (reference sequence).

Only one count was recorded for this clone. The chain recombines TRBV24-1 with TRBJ2-3; a possible D gene is TRBD2 (6 bases). The length of the CDR3 is 19 residues. Trimming stripped 3 bases from V and 0 bases from J, with 21 bases between. Germline assignment: CDR1 KGHDR and CDR2 SFDVKD. The CDR3 coding sequence is TGTGCCACCAGTGATCCCTCATTGGCCAGCGGGTTTAGCACAGATACGCAGTATTTT. Protein sequence: CATSDPSLASGFSTDTQYF.

The rearrangement links TRBV6-5 to TRBJ1-2, with unresolved D. Germline V gene lookup returns CDR1 MNHEY and CDR2 SVGAGI. V lost 0 bases and J lost 5, with 10 bases in between. This CDR3 region has 14 residues. CDR3 nucleotide sequence: TGTGCCAGCAGTTACTCGGACGGAGGTTATGGCTACACCTTC. This gives the protein CASSYSDGGYGYTF.

The V call is TRBV5-8, the J call TRBJ2-3, with TRBD1 matching 7 bases. Germline loops: CDR1 SGHTS, CDR2 YDEGEE. The CDR3 is made up of 16 amino acids. Germline trimming cut 0 bases from V and 2 bases from J; bases unmatched to any gene: 6. Here the CDR3 reads CASSLGQGPTTDTQYF. Written as DNA, the CDR3 is TGTGCCAGCAGCTTGGGACAGGGACCTACCACAGATACGCAGTATTTT.

Written as DNA, the CDR3 is TGTGCCAGCAGCGTAGTCACAGGGCCTGGGTATGGCTACACCTTC. It is translated as CASSVVTGPGYGYTF. The V call is TRBV9, the J call TRBJ1-2, with D maybe TRBD1 (6 bases). The CDR3 has 15 residues. CDR1 is SGDLS and CDR2 is YYNGEE in the germline V gene. Trimming stripped 0 bases from V and 5 bases from J, with 14 bases between.

The V gene is TRBV4-1, the J gene TRBJ2-7; no definite D call. Trimming took 0 bases from V and 6 from J, leaving 15 bases between them. There are 15 residues in the CDR3. CDR1 is MGHRA and CDR2 is YSYEKL in the germline V gene. DNA of the CDR3: TGCGCCAGCAGCCAAGACGCTGAGATTCCGGGCGAGCAGTACTTC. Translating it yields CASSQDAEIPGEQYF.

The chain recombines TRBV4-1 with TRBJ1-5; 12 bases agree with TRBD1. The junction had 10 bases not matched to a gene; V was cut back by 5 bases and J by 8 bases. Germline V gives CDR1 MGHRA, CDR2 YSYEKL. The CDR3 runs 16 residues. CDR3 in amino acids: CASSIRDRGRGEPQHF. The CDR3 DNA is TGCGCCAGCAGCATCCGGGACAGGGGGCGCGGGGAGCCCCAGCATTTT.

CDR3 sequence (DNA): TGCAGCGCCAAAGGGGGCGCGTGGGCAGATACGCAGTATTTT. Translating it yields CSAKGGAWADTQYF. The rearrangement joins TRBV29-1 to TRBJ2-3, with 7 bases aligning to TRBD1. This CDR3 contains 14 residues. V lost 7 bases to trimming and J lost 4 bases; unmatched junction nucleotides: 11. The V gene's germline CDR1 is SQVTM and CDR2 ANQGSEA.

This clone was seen once. The rearrangement uses TRBV4-1 and TRBJ2-7, with 8 positions matching TRBD1. This CDR3 has 17 residues. The V gene's germline CDR1 is MGHRA and CDR2 YSYEKL. With V trimmed by 1 base and J by 3 bases, 11 bases remained unmatched. Here the CDR3 DNA reads TGCGCCAGCAGCCAAGCTTCCCCGGGACAGGCTATCTACGAGCAGTACTTC. Its translation is CASSQASPGQAIYEQYF.

The gene calls are TRBV5-6 and TRBJ2-5; D perhaps matches TRBD2 (5 bases). Trimming cost V 2 bases and J 5 bases, with 10 bases left between them. CDR1 and CDR2 from the germline V gene are SGHDT and YYEEEE. This CDR3 spans 13 amino acids. As DNA, the CDR3 is TGTGCCAGCAGCTTCGGAGGCGCCGAGACCCAGTACTTC. Amino acid sequence: CASSFGGAETQYF. Combining the CDR3 with reference TRBV5-6 and TRBJ2-5 gives the whole variable domain DAGVTQSPTHLIKTRGQQVTLRCSPKSGHDTVSWYQQALGQGPQFIFQYYEEEERQRGNFPDRFSGHQFPNYSSELNVNALLLGDSALYLCASSFGGAETQYFGPGTRLLVL.

This clone was counted a single time. The chain combines TRBV7-2 with TRBJ2-5; 9 bases line up with TRBD2. CDR3 length: 15 amino acids. With V trimmed by 2 bases and J by 5 bases, 6 bases remained unmatched. Germline V gene sequence: CDR1 SGHTA, CDR2 FQGNSA. CDR3 nucleotide sequence: TGTGCCAGCAGCTTAAATAGCGGGGGATGGGAGACCCAGTACTTC. Its translation is CASSLNSGGWETQYF.

The chain joins TRBV10-1 to TRBJ1-2, with 7 bases lining up with TRBD1. Trimming removed 7 bases from V and 4 bases from J; junction bases left unmatched: 6. CDR3 length equals 13 residues. Germline V CDR1 and CDR2: WNHNN, SYGVQD (reference sequence). In DNA, the CDR3 is TGCGCCAGCAACCCCAGGGACAGCTATGGCTACACCTTC. Translated, it gives CASNPRDSYGYTF.

The rearrangement joins TRBV27 to TRBJ2-5; 11 bases map to TRBD2. CDR1 is MNHEY and CDR2 is SMNVEV in the germline V gene (reference sequence). Germline trimming cut 2 bases from V and 2 bases from J; bases unmatched to any gene: 19. The CDR3 has 21 residues. The CDR3 loop is CASSLRLAGGFPTISQETQYF. The CDR3 DNA reads as TGTGCCAGCAGTTTAAGGCTAGCGGGAGGCTTCCCAACAATATCACAAGAGACCCAGTACTTC.

This rearrangement joins TRBV27 to TRBJ1-2, with a possible D match to TRBD1 (6 bases). The CDR3 extends over 15 amino acids. V shed 0 bases and J shed 4 bases, with 12 bases lying between them. Germline V gene sequence: CDR1 MNHEY, CDR2 SMNVEV (reference sequence). CDR3 loop: CASSLSGGGSYGYTF. The CDR3 nucleotides are TGTGCCAGCAGTTTATCCGGGGGCGGGAGCTATGGCTACACCTTC.

This clone showed up just a few times. A junction boundary mismatches the germline segment, possibly from a read error. The chain employs TRBV28 and TRBJ1-4; 8 bases map to TRBD1. Germline-derived CDR1 and CDR2 are MDHEN and SYDVKM. This CDR3 contains 11 residues. This chain's CDR3 is CASRDRDLWIF. In nucleotides, the CDR3 is TGTGCCAGCAGGGACAGGGACCTTTGGATTTTT. Filled out from reference TRBV28 and TRBJ1-4, the complete variable domain reads DVKVTQSSRYLVKRTGEKVFLECVQDMDHENMFWYRQDPGLGLRLIYFSYDVKMKEKGDIPEGYSVSREKKERFSLILESASTNQTSMYLCASRDRDLWIFGSGTQLSVL.

The V call is TRBV3-1 (or the pseudogene TRBV3-2), the J call TRBJ2-7; the D gene is possibly TRBD2 (5 bases). This CDR3 contains 14 residues. The germline V gene has CDR1 LGHDT and CDR2 YNNKEL (reference sequence). V was shortened by 4 bases and J by 2 bases, with 12 bases between the two germline ends. CDR3 nucleotides: TGTGCCAGCAGCCCGGACGGGATCGCCTACGAGCAGTACTTC. This translates into CASSPDGIAYEQYF.

The chain uses TRBV3-1 (or the pseudogene TRBV3-2) and TRBJ2-7; TRBD2 aligns across 7 bases. This CDR3 is 14 amino acids long. V lost 1 base, J lost 6 bases, and 6 bases stayed unmatched. The V gene's germline CDR1 is LGHDT and CDR2 YNNKEL (reference sequence). CDR3 in DNA: TGTGCCAGCAGCCAAGGACTAGCCGAACGCGAGCAGTACTTC. It codes for CASSQGLAEREQYF.